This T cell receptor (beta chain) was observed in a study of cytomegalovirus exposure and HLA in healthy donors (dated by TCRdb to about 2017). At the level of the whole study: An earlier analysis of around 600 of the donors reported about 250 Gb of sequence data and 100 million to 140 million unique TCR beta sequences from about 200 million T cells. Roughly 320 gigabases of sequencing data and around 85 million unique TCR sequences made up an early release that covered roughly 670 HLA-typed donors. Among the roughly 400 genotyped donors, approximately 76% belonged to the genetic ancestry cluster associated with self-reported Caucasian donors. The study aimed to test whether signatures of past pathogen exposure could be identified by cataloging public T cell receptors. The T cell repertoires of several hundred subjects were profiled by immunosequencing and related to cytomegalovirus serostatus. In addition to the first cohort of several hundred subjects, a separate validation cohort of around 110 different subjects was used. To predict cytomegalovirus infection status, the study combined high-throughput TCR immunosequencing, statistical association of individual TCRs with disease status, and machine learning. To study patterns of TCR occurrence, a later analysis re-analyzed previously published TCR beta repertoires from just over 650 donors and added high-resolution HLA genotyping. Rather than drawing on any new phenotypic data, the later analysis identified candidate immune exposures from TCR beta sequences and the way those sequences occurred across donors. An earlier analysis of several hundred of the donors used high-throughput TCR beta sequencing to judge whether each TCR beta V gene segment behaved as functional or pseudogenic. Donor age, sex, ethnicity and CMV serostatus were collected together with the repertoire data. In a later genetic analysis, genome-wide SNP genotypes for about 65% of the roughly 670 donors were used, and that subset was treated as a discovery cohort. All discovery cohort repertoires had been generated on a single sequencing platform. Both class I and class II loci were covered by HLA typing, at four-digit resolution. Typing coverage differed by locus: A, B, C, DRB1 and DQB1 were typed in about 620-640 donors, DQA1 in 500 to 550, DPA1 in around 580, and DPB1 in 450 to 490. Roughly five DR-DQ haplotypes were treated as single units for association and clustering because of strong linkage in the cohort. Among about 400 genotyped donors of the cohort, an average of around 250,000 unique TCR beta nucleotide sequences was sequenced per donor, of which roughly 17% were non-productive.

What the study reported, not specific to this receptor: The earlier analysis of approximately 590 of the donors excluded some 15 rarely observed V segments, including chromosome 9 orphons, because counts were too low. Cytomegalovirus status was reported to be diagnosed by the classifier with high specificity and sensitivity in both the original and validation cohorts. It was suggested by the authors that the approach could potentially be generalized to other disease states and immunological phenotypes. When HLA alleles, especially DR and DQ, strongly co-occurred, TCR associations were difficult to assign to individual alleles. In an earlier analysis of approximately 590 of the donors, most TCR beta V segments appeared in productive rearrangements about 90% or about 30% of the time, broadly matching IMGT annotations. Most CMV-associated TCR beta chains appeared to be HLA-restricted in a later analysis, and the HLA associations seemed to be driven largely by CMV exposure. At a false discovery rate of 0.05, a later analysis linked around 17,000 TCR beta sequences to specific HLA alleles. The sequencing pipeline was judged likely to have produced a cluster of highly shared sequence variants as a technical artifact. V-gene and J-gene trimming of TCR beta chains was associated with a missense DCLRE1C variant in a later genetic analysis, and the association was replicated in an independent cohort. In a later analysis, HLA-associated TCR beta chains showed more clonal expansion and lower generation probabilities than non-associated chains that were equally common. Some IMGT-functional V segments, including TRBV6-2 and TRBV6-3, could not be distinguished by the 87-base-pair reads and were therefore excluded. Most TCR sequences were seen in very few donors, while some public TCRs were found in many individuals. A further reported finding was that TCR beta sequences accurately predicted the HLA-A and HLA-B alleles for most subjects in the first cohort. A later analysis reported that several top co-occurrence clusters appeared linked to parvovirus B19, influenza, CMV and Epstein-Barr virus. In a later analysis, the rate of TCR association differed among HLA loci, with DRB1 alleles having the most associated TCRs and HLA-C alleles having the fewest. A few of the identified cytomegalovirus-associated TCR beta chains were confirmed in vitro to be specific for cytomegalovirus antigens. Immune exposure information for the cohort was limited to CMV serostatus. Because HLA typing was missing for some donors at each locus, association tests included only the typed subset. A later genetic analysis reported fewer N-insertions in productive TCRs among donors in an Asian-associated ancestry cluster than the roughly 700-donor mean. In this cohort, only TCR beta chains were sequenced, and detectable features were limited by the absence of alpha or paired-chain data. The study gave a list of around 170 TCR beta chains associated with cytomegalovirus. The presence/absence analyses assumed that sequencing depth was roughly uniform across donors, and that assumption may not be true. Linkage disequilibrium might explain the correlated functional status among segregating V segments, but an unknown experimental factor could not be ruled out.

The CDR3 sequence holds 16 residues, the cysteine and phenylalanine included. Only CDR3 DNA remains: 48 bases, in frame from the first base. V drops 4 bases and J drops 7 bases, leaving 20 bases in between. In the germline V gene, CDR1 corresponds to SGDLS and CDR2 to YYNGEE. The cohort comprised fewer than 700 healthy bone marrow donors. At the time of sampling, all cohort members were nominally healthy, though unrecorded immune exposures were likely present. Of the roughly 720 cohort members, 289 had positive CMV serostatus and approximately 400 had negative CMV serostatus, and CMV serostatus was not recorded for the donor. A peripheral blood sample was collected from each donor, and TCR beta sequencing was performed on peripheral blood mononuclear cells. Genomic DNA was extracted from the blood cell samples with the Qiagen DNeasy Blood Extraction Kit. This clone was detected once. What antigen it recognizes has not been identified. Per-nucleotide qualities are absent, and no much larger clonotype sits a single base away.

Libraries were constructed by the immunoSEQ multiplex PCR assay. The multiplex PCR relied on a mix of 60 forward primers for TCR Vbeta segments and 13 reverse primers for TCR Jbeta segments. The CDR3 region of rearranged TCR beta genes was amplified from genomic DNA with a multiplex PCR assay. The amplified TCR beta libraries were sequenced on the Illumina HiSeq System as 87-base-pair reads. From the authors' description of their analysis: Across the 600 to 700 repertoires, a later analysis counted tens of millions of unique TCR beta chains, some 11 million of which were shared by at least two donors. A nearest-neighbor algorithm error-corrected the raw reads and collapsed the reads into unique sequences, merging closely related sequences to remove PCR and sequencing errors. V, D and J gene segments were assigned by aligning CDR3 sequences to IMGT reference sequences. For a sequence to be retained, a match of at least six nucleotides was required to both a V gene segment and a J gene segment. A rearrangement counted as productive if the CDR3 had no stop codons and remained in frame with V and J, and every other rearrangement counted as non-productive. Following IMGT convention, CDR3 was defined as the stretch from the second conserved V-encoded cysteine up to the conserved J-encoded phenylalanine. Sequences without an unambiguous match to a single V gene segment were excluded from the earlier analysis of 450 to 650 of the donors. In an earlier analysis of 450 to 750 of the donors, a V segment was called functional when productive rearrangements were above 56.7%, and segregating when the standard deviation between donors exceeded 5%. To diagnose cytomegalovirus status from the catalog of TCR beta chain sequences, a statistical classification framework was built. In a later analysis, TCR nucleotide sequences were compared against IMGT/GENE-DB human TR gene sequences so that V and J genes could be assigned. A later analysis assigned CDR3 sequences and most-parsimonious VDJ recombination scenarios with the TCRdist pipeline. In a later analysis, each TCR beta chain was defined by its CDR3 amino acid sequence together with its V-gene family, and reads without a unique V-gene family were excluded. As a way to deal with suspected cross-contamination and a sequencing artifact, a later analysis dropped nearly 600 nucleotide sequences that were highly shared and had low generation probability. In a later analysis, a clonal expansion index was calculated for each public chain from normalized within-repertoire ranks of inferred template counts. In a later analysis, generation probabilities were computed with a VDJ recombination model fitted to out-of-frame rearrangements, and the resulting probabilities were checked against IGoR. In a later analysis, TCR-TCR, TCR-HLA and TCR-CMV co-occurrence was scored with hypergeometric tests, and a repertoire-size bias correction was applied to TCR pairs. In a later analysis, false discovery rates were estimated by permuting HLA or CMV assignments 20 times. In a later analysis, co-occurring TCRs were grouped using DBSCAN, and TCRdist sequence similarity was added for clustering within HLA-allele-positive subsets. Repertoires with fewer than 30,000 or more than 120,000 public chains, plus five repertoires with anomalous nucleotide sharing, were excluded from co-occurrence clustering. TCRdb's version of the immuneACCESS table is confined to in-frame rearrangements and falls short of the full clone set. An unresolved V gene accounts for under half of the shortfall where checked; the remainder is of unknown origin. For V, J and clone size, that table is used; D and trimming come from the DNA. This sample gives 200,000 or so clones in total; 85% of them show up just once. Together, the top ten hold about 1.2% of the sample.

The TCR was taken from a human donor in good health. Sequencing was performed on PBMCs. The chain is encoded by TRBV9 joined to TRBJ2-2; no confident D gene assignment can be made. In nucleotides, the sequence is TGTGCCAGCAGCCCAAGGCGGCAAGAGCACGTCGGGGAGCTGTTTTTT. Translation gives CASSPRRQEHVGELFF.